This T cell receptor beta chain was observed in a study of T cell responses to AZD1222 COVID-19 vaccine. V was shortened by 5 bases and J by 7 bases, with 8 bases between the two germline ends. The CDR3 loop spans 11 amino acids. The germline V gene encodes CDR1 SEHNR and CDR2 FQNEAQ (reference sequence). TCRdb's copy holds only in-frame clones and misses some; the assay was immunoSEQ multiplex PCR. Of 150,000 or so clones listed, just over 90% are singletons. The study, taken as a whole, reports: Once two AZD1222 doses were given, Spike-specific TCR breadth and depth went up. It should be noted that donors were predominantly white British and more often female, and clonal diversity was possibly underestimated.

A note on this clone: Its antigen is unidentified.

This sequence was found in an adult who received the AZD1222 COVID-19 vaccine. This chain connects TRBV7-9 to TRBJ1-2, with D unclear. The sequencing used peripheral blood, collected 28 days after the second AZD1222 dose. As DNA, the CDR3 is TGTGCCAGCAGCCTTGAAGGTGGCTACACCTTC. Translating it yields CASSLEGGYTF.